One and the same sample provided the 25 T cell receptor beta chains below, sequenced in a study of siplizumab effects on memory and regulatory T cells. Here immunoSEQ multiplex PCR was the method, and the copy in TCRdb shows in-frame clones only, minus some. Among 70,000 to 100,000 clones, approximately 93% were seen once, and the ten largest hold 6.5%. Sequenced sample: CD8+ T cells sorted from blood. Receptors originate from a human donor in good health.

This rearrangement joins TRBV4-3 to TRBJ2-7; 12 bases map to TRBD2. The CDR3 loop spans 15 amino acids. CDR1 is LGHNA and CDR2 is YSLEER in the germline V gene. Trimming cost V 1 base and J 4 bases; bases outside gene matches: 2. The CDR3 sequence is CASSQGTSGNYEQYF. CDR3 DNA sequence: TGCGCCAGCAGCCAAGGGACTAGCGGGAATTACGAGCAGTACTTC.

The chain links TRBV11-2 to TRBJ1-1; D unclear. Per the germline V gene, CDR1 is SGHAT and CDR2 is FQNNGV. CDR3 length equals 14 residues. The V end was cut by 0 bases, the J end by 4 bases, with 9 bases between. CDR3 residues: CASSLEGWSTEAFF. In DNA, the CDR3 is TGTGCCAGCAGCTTAGAGGGGTGGAGCACTGAAGCTTTCTTT.

This rearrangement joins TRBV5-4 to TRBJ2-1; 7 bases align to TRBD1. V lost 4 bases, J lost 6 bases, and 4 bases stayed unmatched. Germline CDR1 SGHNT, CDR2 YYREEE (reference sequence). The CDR3 contains 13 residues. CDR3 in DNA: TGTGCCAGCAGCACGACAGGGTTCAATGAGCAGTTCTTC. Amino acids: CASSTTGFNEQFF.

This clone appeared once. The chain recombines TRBV29-1 with TRBJ1-2, with D hard to call. The CDR3 sequence is 14 residues long. Germline V gene sequence: CDR1 SQVTM, CDR2 ANQGSEA. The ends were cut back, 3 bases at V and 4 bases at J, with 15 bases in the middle. CDR3 sequence reads: CSVDEQQKSYGYTF. The CDR3 nucleotides are TGCAGCGTTGACGAACAGCAAAAATCCTATGGCTACACCTTC.

The J gene is TRBJ1-1, the V gene TRBV6-5; 7 bases agree with TRBD1. Germline V lookup: CDR1 MNHEY, CDR2 SVGAGI. Germline trimming cut 2 bases from V and 4 bases from J; bases unmatched to any gene: 10. The CDR3 covers 16 residues. CDR3 region: CASSYGLTGRATEAFF. CDR3 bases: TGTGCCAGCAGTTACGGCCTGACAGGGAGGGCCACTGAAGCTTTCTTT.

The CDR3 DNA reads TGTGCCAGTGGGACCGTGACAGGCATCCCAATACTCTCTGGAAACACCATATATTTT. Translated, it gives CASGTVTGIPILSGNTIYF. The genes are TRBV19 and TRBJ1-3, with a possible D match to TRBD1 (6 bases). This CDR3 has 19 residues. CDR1 and CDR2 from the germline V gene are LNHDA and SQIVND (reference sequence). With 8 bases removed from V and 0 bases from J, the gap between germline ends came to 26 bases.

The V and J genes are TRBV19 and TRBJ2-1; the match to TRBD2 covers 10 bases. Germline-derived CDR1 and CDR2 are LNHDA and SQIVND (reference sequence). Trimming removed 3 bases from V and 7 bases from J; junction bases left unmatched: 9. The CDR3 is made up of 16 amino acids. The CDR3: CASSMFSGRARNEQFF. The CDR3 DNA reads TGTGCCAGTAGTATGTTCAGCGGGAGGGCAAGGAATGAGCAGTTCTTC.

The genes are TRBV2 and TRBJ1-5; D gene uncertain. CDR1 is SNHLY, CDR2 FYNNEI, per germline. The germline V and J ends were trimmed by 2 bases and 3 bases, with 14 bases remaining between them. There are 16 residues in the CDR3. The DNA of the CDR3 is TGTGCCAGCAGTGAATGGATCGCGGCGGACAATCAGCCCCAGCATTTT. It specifies CASSEWIAADNQPQHF.

V usage is TRBV7-2 and J usage is TRBJ2-7; tentatively, D is TRBD1 or TRBD2 (5 bases each). This CDR3 region has 13 residues. Germline assignment: CDR1 SGHTA and CDR2 FQGNSA. Trimming stripped 5 bases from V and 5 bases from J, with 13 bases between. CDR3 in DNA: TGTGCCAGCAGCGAGCGGCCAGGGAACGAGCAGTACTTC. It translates to CASSERPGNEQYF.

The chain is built from TRBV4-2 and TRBJ2-1, with TRBD2 matching 7 bases. CDR3 length: 16 amino acids. The J segment lost 5 bases and the V segment lost 0 bases, leaving 7 bases of the junction unmatched. In germline, CDR1 is LGHNA, CDR2 YNFKEQ. As DNA, the CDR3 is TGTGCCAGCAGCCAAGATTGGGGCGGGAGCGACAATGAGCAGTTCTTC. It codes for CASSQDWGGSDNEQFF.

The CDR3 DNA sequence: TGTGCCAGCAGGAACAGGGCGATTGATGGCTACACCTTC. It is translated as CASRNRAIDGYTF. The J gene is TRBJ1-2, the V gene TRBV6-1; D is possibly TRBD1 (6 bases). Germline lookup yields CDR1 MNHNS and CDR2 SASEGT. The CDR3 runs to 13 residues. Trimming shortened V by 6 bases and J by 6 bases, and 14 bases separated the two germline ends.

This chain connects TRBV4-1 to TRBJ1-4; unclear D gene. Germline assignment: CDR1 MGHRA and CDR2 YSYEKL. V lost 0 bases, J lost 2 bases, and 16 bases lay in between. This CDR3 contains 18 residues. CDR3 coding DNA: TGCGCCAGCAGCCAAGACGGACGGCTCATGGACACTAATGAAAAACTGTTTTTT. The encoded protein is CASSQDGRLMDTNEKLFF.

CDR3 protein: CASSSTRDYGYTF. CDR3 coding DNA: TGTGCCAGCAGCTCGACAAGGGACTATGGCTACACCTTC. This chain connects TRBV5-6 to TRBJ1-2; D remains ambiguous. Per the germline V gene, CDR1 is SGHDT and CDR2 is YYEEEE. The CDR3 loop spans 13 amino acids. Trimming took 3 bases from V and 3 from J, leaving 9 bases between them.

V usage is TRBV15 and J usage is TRBJ1-4, with unresolved D. This CDR3 spans 15 amino acids. Germline lookup yields CDR1 LNHNV and CDR2 YYDKDF (reference sequence). V gave up 6 bases and J gave up 4 bases, with 15 bases separating them. The CDR3 region is CATSPRRASNEKLFF. CDR3 sequence (DNA): TGTGCCACCAGTCCCCGGCGAGCGAGTAATGAAAAACTGTTTTTT.

The rearrangement uses TRBV15 and TRBJ1-5; D may be TRBD1 (6 bases). Looked up from germline, CDR1 is LNHNV and CDR2 is YYDKDF (reference sequence). V was pared by 3 bases and J by 5 bases, with 11 bases between. The CDR3 totals 14 residues. CDR3 DNA sequence: TGTGCCACCAGCAGGGGGGGGCCCGATCAGCCCCAGCATTTT. Translating it yields CATSRGGPDQPQHF.

Note on this clone: One end of the junction fails to match germline, which may point to a read error. This chain links TRBV7-9 with TRBJ2-5; TRBD2 is a possible D gene (6 bases). Germline lookup yields CDR1 SEHNR and CDR2 FQNEAQ (reference sequence). The CDR3 runs to 13 residues. CDR3 bases: TGTGCCAGCAGCTTCAGCGGGCAAGAGGCCCAGTACTTC. Residues: CASSFSGQEAQYF. Together with reference TRBV7-9 and TRBJ2-5, the CDR3 gives the full variable domain: DTGVSQNPRHKITKRGQNVTFRCDPISEHNRLYWYRQTLGQGPEFLTYFQNEAQLEKSRLLSDRFSAERPKGSFSTLEIQRTEQGDSAMYLCASSFSGQEAQYFGPGTRLLVL.

The rearrangement links TRBV29-1 to TRBJ1-1; 7 bases are shared with TRBD1. V lost 5 bases and J lost 5; bases outside the gene matches: 2. This CDR3 is built from 11 residues. Per germline, CDR1 SQVTM and CDR2 ANQGSEA. The CDR3 nucleotides are TGCAGCGTTTCAGGGGGAACTGAAGCTTTCTTT. Its protein is CSVSGGTEAFF.

The V gene is TRBV5-1, the J gene TRBJ2-5; D remains ambiguous. The CDR3 loop spans 13 amino acids. Deletions cut 0 bases from V and 4 bases from J, with 7 bases between. Germline-derived CDR1 and CDR2 are SGHRS and YFSETQ. This chain's CDR3 is CASSLGTLETQYF. In DNA, the CDR3 is TGCGCCAGCAGCTTGGGCACTTTAGAGACCCAGTACTTC.

The chain has TRBV9 and TRBJ2-6; perhaps TRBD1 as D (5 bases). Between the trimmed V and J ends, which lost 3 bases and 7 bases, there was a span of 20 bases. From germline, CDR1 is SGDLS and CDR2 YYNGEE. The CDR3 has 17 amino acids. CDR3 sequence: CASSEAGGAEGANVLTF. In DNA form, the CDR3 reads TGTGCCAGCAGCGAAGCCGGTGGGGCGGAAGGTGCCAACGTCCTGACTTTC.

Notes on this clone: The junction differs from germline at one of its ends, possibly a read error. The chain uses TRBV4-1 and TRBJ1-3, with D unclear. Germline assignment: CDR1 MGHRA and CDR2 YSYEKL. The CDR3 has 12 amino acids. DNA of the CDR3: TGCGCCAGCAGCCAAGATGGACACACCATATATTTT. It is translated as CASSQDGHTIYF.

The chain joins TRBV21-1 to TRBJ1-5. TRBV21-1 is an annotated pseudogene. This CDR3 is built from 16 residues. This chain's CDR3 is CASSFRESGGNQPQHF. The CDR3 DNA sequence: TGTGCCAGCAGCTTTCGGGAGTCGGGGGGCAATCAGCCCCAGCATTTT.

The chain uses TRBV11-3 and TRBJ2-3; maybe TRBD2 (5 bases). V shed 3 bases and J shed 0 bases, with 10 bases lying between them. Germline V gene lookup returns CDR1 SGHNT and CDR2 YENEEA. The CDR3 extends over 15 amino acids. The DNA for the CDR3 is TGTGCCAGCAGCTTGCGGGCCTCTAGCACAGATACGCAGTATTTT. Amino acids: CASSLRASSTDTQYF.

The CDR3 nucleotides read TGTGCCAGCATTTCTAGCGGGACTACCGGGGAGCTGTTTTTT. It encodes CASISSGTTGELFF. The chain has TRBV27 and TRBJ2-2; 9 nucleotides agree with TRBD2. Germline-derived CDR1 and CDR2 are MNHEY and SMNVEV (reference sequence). J was trimmed by 5 bases and V by 7 bases; bases with no gene match: 5. This CDR3 spans 14 amino acids.

This clone was seen only once. The chain combines TRBV11-2 with TRBJ1-6, with TRBD1 as a possible D gene (5 bases). The CDR3 length is 14 residues. With 1 base removed from V and 4 bases from J, the gap between germline ends came to 5 bases. In germline, CDR1 is SGHAT, CDR2 FQNNGV. The CDR3 nucleotides read TGTGCCAGCAGCTTAGGGGGGTATAATTCACCCCTCCACTTT. Translating gives CASSLGGYNSPLHF.

This rearrangement joins TRBV13 to TRBJ2-2, with 7 bases fitting TRBD2. This CDR3 is built from 14 residues. Germline trimming cut 6 bases from V and 8 bases from J; bases unmatched to any gene: 9. Per germline, CDR1 PRHDT and CDR2 FYEKMQ (reference sequence). The CDR3 DNA reads TGTGCCAGCAGAACTGGCGGGGGTTTGGGGGAGCTGTTTTTT. Translated, it gives CASRTGGGLGELFF. The entire variable domain, with the rest obtained from reference TRBV13 and TRBJ2-2, is as follows: AAGVIQSPRHLIKEKRETATLKCYPIPRHDTVYWYQQGPGQDPQFLISFYEKMQSDKGSIPDRFSAQQFSDYHSELNMSSLELGDSALYFCASRTGGGLGELFFGEGSRLTVL.